This TCR beta chain was captured by sequencing in a study of blood T cell repertoires in COVID-19. About the research overall: The origin of the acute and convalescent COVID-19 samples was the United States, Italy and Spain.

In the source study's methods: Reference gene primer amplification gave nucleated cell count estimates. The assay was immunoSEQ multiplex PCR, and TCRdb's table has in-frame clones only and misses some. The DNA was the basis for D and trimming; V, J and clone size are from that table. Of more than 200,000 clones in the sample, around 84% are singletons; the top ten hold about 10%. While infection was still active, Seattle patients were enrolled and then followed longitudinally. In this sample, this clone turned up a few times. The sample was peripheral blood. The clonotype was recovered from a woman of 80 years or more with COVID-19, enrolled during active disease.

The CDR3 nucleotides are TGTGCCAGCAGGGCGGGGGATACGCAGTATTTT. Its translation is CASRAGDTQYF. The rearrangement joins TRBV6-6 to TRBJ2-3, with a tentative D call TRBD2 (6 bases). The CDR3 runs 11 residues. The ends were cut back, 6 bases at V and 6 bases at J, with 7 bases in the middle. The germline V gene encodes CDR1 MNHNY and CDR2 SVGAGI (reference sequence).